The text below deals with one TCR beta chain. Its antigen remains unknown. Other DNA sequences of this sample code for an identical CDR3. The data were obtained in a study of cytomegalovirus exposure and HLA in healthy donors. Study-wide points: Listed as cytomegalovirus-associated were over 150 TCR beta chains. There were some public TCRs occurring in many donors, but most TCR sequences were rare. Per a later analysis, HLA-associated TCR beta chains showed more clonal expansion than other, equally common TCR beta chains.

Use of 60 Vbeta and 13 Jbeta primers characterized the PCR. Data came from immunoSEQ multiplex PCR; TCRdb stores just in-frame clones and leaves some out. The sample has approximately 69,000 clones; roughly 72% are singletons. Sample: PBMCs. This TCR was recovered from a woman between 25 and 40 years old in good health and CMV-seropositive.

This CDR3 reads CASSPDRNYGYTF. CDR3 DNA sequence: TGTGCCAGCTCACCAGACAGAAACTATGGCTACACCTTC. The chain is built from TRBV18 and TRBJ1-2; D may be TRBD1 (5 bases). The CDR3 is 13 residues long. Trimming pared 2 bases from V and 2 bases from J, leaving 6 bases between. Germline V lookup: CDR1 KGHSH, CDR2 LQKENI.